These 28 T cell receptor beta chains came from one sample sequenced in a study of cytomegalovirus exposure and HLA in healthy donors. PCR involved 60 Vbeta and 13 Jbeta primers. The repertoire was sequenced with immunoSEQ multiplex PCR; TCRdb's copy has only in-frame clones and lacks some. The table includes approximately 210,000 clones, around 84% detected once. The sample consisted of PBMCs. The receptors come from a woman under 30 in good health and CMV-seronegative.

The chain carries TRBV5-1 and TRBJ1-2; D ambiguous. The CDR3 spans 12 residues. From germline, CDR1 is SGHRS and CDR2 YFSETQ. Trimming took off 0 bases at V and 8 bases at J, with 8 bases between the two ends. The CDR3 spells CASSLGGGGYTF. The CDR3 coding sequence is TGCGCCAGCAGCTTGGGTGGAGGGGGCTACACCTTC.

V gene TRBV5-1 combines with J gene TRBJ2-3; TRBD1 matches 9 bases. Germline CDR1 is SGHRS and CDR2 is YFSETQ. This CDR3 contains 13 residues. J gave up 3 bases and V 7 bases, and 3 bases lay outside the gene matches. The CDR3 region is CASRQGETDTQYF. CDR3 bases: TGCGCCAGCCGACAGGGGGAGACAGATACGCAGTATTTT. The entire variable domain, with the rest obtained from reference TRBV5-1 and TRBJ2-3, is as follows: KAGVTQTPRYLIKTRGQQVTLSCSPISGHRSVSWYQQTPGQGLQFLFEYFSETQRNKGNFPGRFSGRQFSNSRSEMNVSTLELGDSALYLCASRQGETDTQYFGPGTRLTVL.

The chain links TRBV19 to TRBJ1-1; maybe TRBD1 (6 bases). Germline CDR1 LNHDA, CDR2 SQIVND (reference sequence). V shed 4 bases and J shed 6 bases, with 15 bases lying between them. This CDR3 is 14 amino acids long. As DNA, the CDR3 is TGTGCCAGTAGTACGCGATTTCAGGGGTCTGAAGCTTTCTTT. It codes for CASSTRFQGSEAFF.

The chain joins TRBV15 to TRBJ2-1, with 9 bases matching TRBD2. The germline CDR1 and CDR2 sequences are LNHNV and YYDKDF (reference sequence). CDR3 length equals 19 residues. V shed 0 bases and J 10 bases; nucleotides not matched to a gene: 19. The CDR3 reads CATSRDFEAGGLGHSEQFF. CDR3 DNA: TGTGCCACCAGCAGAGATTTCGAAGCGGGAGGCTTAGGTCATTCAGAGCAGTTCTTC.

The V gene is TRBV19, the J gene TRBJ2-6; D remains unclear. This CDR3 contains 15 residues. Trimming stripped 5 bases from V and 4 bases from J, with 12 bases between. Germline V gene data show CDR1 as LNHDA and CDR2 as SQIVND (reference sequence). The CDR3 loop reads CASSAEEPGANVLTF. As DNA, the CDR3 is TGTGCCAGTAGTGCCGAGGAGCCCGGGGCCAACGTCCTGACTTTC.

The chain has TRBV6-5 and TRBJ1-1; D unresolved. The CDR3 sequence is 12 residues long. Germline CDR1 is MNHEY and CDR2 is SVGAGI. V was cut by 6 bases and J by 9 bases, with 14 bases left in between. CDR3 residues: CASSPGFGQAFF. The DNA of the CDR3 is TGTGCCAGCAGCCCGGGGTTTGGCCAAGCTTTCTTT.

This sequence joins TRBV29-1 and TRBJ1-5, with TRBD1 as a possible D gene (6 bases). The CDR3 contains 13 residues. CDR1 is SQVTM and CDR2 is ANQGSEA in the germline V gene. The V gene lost 6 bases and the J gene lost 2 bases, with 11 bases spanning the gap. The CDR3 region is CSVVQGRNQPQHF. The CDR3 DNA sequence: TGCAGCGTGGTACAGGGTCGCAATCAGCCCCAGCATTTT.

V is TRBV10-3 and J is TRBJ2-3; TRBD2 might be the D (5 bases). Germline-derived CDR1 and CDR2 are ENHRY and SYGVKD. The germline V and J ends were trimmed by 5 bases and 4 bases, with 16 bases remaining between them. This CDR3 contains 15 residues. The CDR3 DNA sequence: TGTGCCATCAGTCCCGGGATTCTCGGCGCAGATACGCAGTATTTT. It specifies CAISPGILGADTQYF.

The gene calls are TRBV27 and TRBJ2-7, with TRBD2 identical over 7 bases. V lost 5 bases and J lost 6; bases outside the gene matches: 4. Germline V CDR1 and CDR2: MNHEY, SMNVEV (reference sequence). The CDR3 has 12 residues. The CDR3 region has the DNA TGTGCCAGCAGTCTGTCTAGCGGCGAGCAGTACTTC. It specifies CASSLSSGEQYF.

V gene TRBV6-5 combines with J gene TRBJ2-5, with D possibly being TRBD1 (6 bases). TRBJ2-7 matches the DNA end more closely, so the J call is doubtful. Germline V gene lookup returns CDR1 MNHEY and CDR2 SVGAGI. The CDR3 is 13 residues long. CDR3: CASSTPGEAEQYF. In nucleotides, the CDR3 is TGTGCCAGCAGTACCCCAGGGGAAGCCGAGCAGTACTTC.

The rearrangement uses TRBV5-1 and TRBJ2-1; a possible D gene is TRBD2 (5 bases). This CDR3 region has 15 residues. The V gene lost 4 bases and the J gene lost 0 bases, with 11 bases spanning the gap. Germline V gene data show CDR1 as SGHRS and CDR2 as YFSETQ. CDR3 in amino acids: CASSTRVSSYNEQFF. CDR3 DNA sequence: TGCGCCAGCAGCACTAGGGTTAGCTCCTACAATGAGCAGTTCTTC.

This chain uses TRBV25-1 with TRBJ2-5, with D tentatively TRBD2 (7 bases). V was trimmed by 5 bases and J by 5 bases, leaving 15 bases between them. CDR1 and CDR2 from the germline V gene are MGHDK and SYGVNS. The length of the CDR3 is 14 residues. The CDR3 loop reads CASSSPGGRETQYF. CDR3 in DNA: TGTGCCAGCAGTAGCCCGGGGGGCAGGGAGACCCAGTACTTC.

The chain recombines TRBV5-1 with TRBJ2-3; D is unclear. CDR1 SGHRS and CDR2 YFSETQ come from the germline V gene. With 1 base removed from V and 4 bases from J, the gap between germline ends came to 13 bases. This CDR3 has 15 residues. The CDR3 coding sequence is TGCGCCAGCAGCTTGCCCCAACTCTTCGCAGATACGCAGTATTTT. Its protein is CASSLPQLFADTQYF.

The J gene is TRBJ1-1, the V gene TRBV30; D is possibly TRBD1 (5 bases). The CDR3 is 15 amino acids. The V gene's germline CDR1 is GTSNPN and CDR2 SVGIG (reference sequence). The V gene lost 4 bases and the J gene lost 1 base, with 16 bases spanning the gap. The CDR3 loop is CAWTPWGGSNTEAFF. The CDR3 DNA reads as TGTGCCTGGACCCCCTGGGGCGGCTCGAACACTGAAGCTTTCTTT.

V gene TRBV7-2 combines with J gene TRBJ2-7; 13 positions match TRBD2. In germline, CDR1 is SGHTA, CDR2 FQGNSA. This CDR3 region has 17 residues. J lost 7 bases, V lost 4 bases, and 13 bases had no gene match. The CDR3 loop is CASSSDGTSGTFWEQYF. The CDR3 coding sequence is TGTGCCAGCAGCTCCGACGGGACTAGCGGGACCTTCTGGGAGCAGTACTTC.

V usage is TRBV7-2 and J usage is TRBJ1-2; D gene unclear. Germline V gene data show CDR1 as SGHTA and CDR2 as FQGNSA. The V and J ends lost 2 bases and 4 bases respectively, with 14 bases between them. The CDR3 extends over 15 amino acids. The CDR3 is CASSLYFAGSYGYTF. The CDR3 nucleotides are TGTGCCAGCAGCTTATACTTCGCGGGCAGCTATGGCTACACCTTC.

The V gene is TRBV27, the J gene TRBJ1-5; tentatively, D is TRBD1 (6 bases). Per germline, CDR1 MNHEY and CDR2 SMNVEV (reference sequence). This CDR3 comprises 16 residues. Deletions cut 3 bases from V and 4 bases from J, with 16 bases between. For the CDR3, the DNA is TGTGCCAGCAGTTTGGGGGCAGGGCCAGCAAATCAGCCCCAGCATTTT. This codes for CASSLGAGPANQPQHF.

The V call is TRBV7-8, the J call TRBJ1-2; TRBD1 agrees at 10 bases. This CDR3 comprises 15 residues. After removal of 5 bases from V and 4 bases from J, the junction contained 7 bases not matched to a gene. The V gene's germline CDR1 is SGHVS and CDR2 FQNEAQ. For the CDR3, the DNA is TGTGCCAGCAGCCCCCCCGGGACAGGGGTCTATGGCTACACCTTC. Protein product: CASSPPGTGVYGYTF.

The chain couples TRBV11-2 to TRBJ2-7, with D tentatively TRBD2 (5 bases). Deletions cut 6 bases from V and 7 bases from J, with 16 bases between. The germline V gene encodes CDR1 SGHAT and CDR2 FQNNGV. CDR3 length: 13 amino acids. The CDR3 DNA follows: TGTGCCAGCAGTTCCCCGGGGTTGGTAGAGCAGTACTTC. Protein sequence: CASSSPGLVEQYF.

The genes are TRBV7-2 and TRBJ1-5; D is ambiguous. V was trimmed by 2 bases and J by 2 bases, leaving 16 bases between them. CDR3 length equals 17 residues. Germline-derived CDR1 and CDR2 are SGHTA and FQGNSA. CDR3 sequence (DNA): TGTGCCAGCAGCTTAAATTCAGGACTCTTTGGCAATCAGCCCCAGCATTTT. It encodes CASSLNSGLFGNQPQHF. Using reference TRBV7-2 and TRBJ1-5 for the parts outside the CDR3, the full variable domain is GAGVSQSPSNKVTEKGKDVELRCDPISGHTALYWYRQSLGQGLEFLIYFQGNSAPDKSGLPSDRFSAERTGGSVSTLTIQRTQQEDSAVYLCASSLNSGLFGNQPQHFGDGTRLSIL.

CDR3 bases: TGTGCCAGTAGGAGGGGGCAGAGGTATGGCTACACCTTC. This gives the protein CASRRGQRYGYTF. The chain carries TRBV19 and TRBJ1-2, with TRBD1 identical over 7 bases. In germline, CDR1 is LNHDA, CDR2 SQIVND (reference sequence). V shed 6 bases and J 5 bases; nucleotides not matched to a gene: 6. The length of the CDR3 is 13 residues.

This chain uses TRBV14 with TRBJ2-2; 8 positions match TRBD1. Germline V gene lookup returns CDR1 SGHDN and CDR2 FVKESK. Unmatched junction bases numbered 4, after V lost 2 bases and J lost 2 bases. The CDR3 has 16 amino acids. The chain's CDR3 is CASSQRTGINTGELFF. The CDR3 nucleotides are TGTGCCAGCAGCCAAAGGACAGGGATTAACACCGGGGAGCTGTTTTTT.

The chain has TRBV5-1 and TRBJ2-3, with D maybe TRBD1 (6 bases). The CDR3 is 14 amino acids. V was clipped by 5 bases and J by 4 bases, with 14 bases between them. The germline V gene has CDR1 SGHRS and CDR2 YFSETQ. CDR3 in DNA: TGCGCCAGCAGTCACGCACAGGGAGCAGATACGCAGTATTTT. It encodes CASSHAQGADTQYF.

J is TRBJ2-7 and V is TRBV5-6; 8 bases map to TRBD1. After removal of 0 bases from V and 4 bases from J, the junction contained 3 bases not matched to a gene. From germline, CDR1 is SGHDT and CDR2 YYEEEE. This CDR3 comprises 14 residues. CDR3 nucleotide sequence: TGTGCCAGCAGCTTGGGACAGGGGATATACGAGCAGTACTTC. Amino acid sequence: CASSLGQGIYEQYF. The whole variable domain, filled in from reference TRBV5-6 and TRBJ2-7, reads DAGVTQSPTHLIKTRGQQVTLRCSPKSGHDTVSWYQQALGQGPQFIFQYYEEEERQRGNFPDRFSGHQFPNYSSELNVNALLLGDSALYLCASSLGQGIYEQYFGPGTRLTVT.

V and J are TRBV25-1 and TRBJ2-5; D is possibly TRBD2 (7 bases). The V gene lost 1 base and the J gene lost 5 bases, with 17 bases spanning the gap. This CDR3 spans 16 amino acids. In germline, CDR1 is MGHDK, CDR2 SYGVNS. The CDR3 DNA sequence: TGTGCCAGCAGTGAATTGAGGGGGGGGCTGTGGGAGACCCAGTACTTC. It specifies CASSELRGGLWETQYF.

The chain couples TRBV13 to TRBJ2-3, with TRBD1 identical over 9 bases. The germline V gene encodes CDR1 PRHDT and CDR2 FYEKMQ (reference sequence). This CDR3 has 15 residues. V gave up 5 bases and J gave up 1 base; unmatched junction bases: 4. This CDR3 reads CASSPGQGGTDTQYF. The CDR3 DNA is TGTGCCAGCAGCCCGGGACAGGGTGGCACAGATACGCAGTATTTT.

The chain links TRBV7-2 to TRBJ2-3; the D gene is possibly TRBD1 (5 bases). The CDR3 runs 14 residues. V was shortened by 2 bases and J by 3 bases, with 9 bases between the two germline ends. The germline V gene has CDR1 SGHTA and CDR2 FQGNSA. The CDR3 sequence: CASSLQGFTDTQYF. The CDR3 DNA sequence: TGTGCCAGCAGCTTACAGGGTTTTACAGATACGCAGTATTTT.

This clone was recorded only once. V and J are TRBV5-4 and TRBJ2-2; possible D gene TRBD1, 6 bases. This CDR3 is 14 amino acids long. Germline CDR1 reads SGHNT; CDR2 reads YYREEE (reference sequence). Deletions cut 4 bases from V and 9 bases from J, with 16 bases between. In DNA, the CDR3 is TGTGCCAGCAGCCCTCTTATGGGGGCCAGGGAGCTGTTTTTT. This sequence encodes CASSPLMGARELFF.